This TCR beta chain was retrieved from a study of T-cell reconstitution after alpha-beta-depleted transplantation in children. Using unique molecular identifiers, the investigators prepared the TCRbeta library. One entry per CDR3 protein, called by TCRdb with MiXCR from the PCR reads. Altogether just under 550,000 distinct CDR3 sequences are present, about 16% being singletons, with the ten largest covering 2.5% to 4%. The CDR3 covers 16 residues. V was pared by 5 bases and J by 3 bases, with 19 bases between. The source was PBMCs from the stem cell graft donor, collected from the stem cell graft. This chain links TRBV12-3 or TRBV12-4 with TRBJ1-2, with D perhaps TRBD1 (6 bases). The sequence was collected from a human donor who donated a stem cell graft to a child with acute lymphoblastic leukemia. The CDR3 DNA follows: TGTGCCAGCAGTCTTTGGGAACAGGGTTTACACTATGGCTACACCTTC. This gives the protein CASSLWEQGLHYGYTF.